This T cell receptor beta chain was recorded in a study of blood T cell repertoires in COVID-19. Background on the study: Researchers got acute and convalescent COVID-19 samples from the United States, Italy and Spain. PBMCs, B-cell-depleted T cells, or T cells provided the cDNA or gDNA that made up the material.

As originally analysed: Estimation of nucleated cell counts relied on the amplification of reference gene primers. Using immunoSEQ multiplex PCR, the repertoire was profiled, and TCRdb retains in-frame clones only, with some absent. Clone size and the V and J calls come from that table; the DNA yielded D and trimming. The sample records roughly 110,000 clones, around 84% being singletons. CDR1 is KGHSH and CDR2 is LQKENI in the germline V gene. The CDR3 contains 13 residues. V lost 2 bases and J lost 2, with 5 bases in between. Sequencing input: peripheral blood. This clonotype originated in a man in his forties with acute or convalescent COVID-19. The chain recombines TRBV18 with TRBJ2-3; TRBD1 is a possible D gene (5 bases). For the CDR3, the DNA is TGTGCCAGCTCACCAGGGGCCACAGATACGCAGTATTTT. It translates to CASSPGATDTQYF.